The next 26 T cell receptor beta chains were all read from a single sample in a study of T cell repertoires in cytomegalovirus infection. In TCRdb, the reads were re-called with MiXCR into one record per CDR3 protein. In the table there are some 400,000 distinct CDR3 sequences, around 18% of which are singletons. Source material: PBMCs. Receptors were obtained from a human donor in good health (CMV status not recorded). Some clones in this sample may be carry-over from other donors' samples.

Comments on this clonotype: Possible read error: a much larger clone is one base away. Since the CDR3 does not end with the conserved phenylalanine or tryptophan, this likely comes from a read error. J is TRBJ1-3 and V is TRBV12-3 or TRBV12-4; D remains unclear. V lost 3 bases to trimming and J lost 4 bases, with 7 bases between them. The CDR3 has 13 residues. The CDR3 spells CASSFVVGNTIYS. The CDR3 coding sequence is TGTGCCAGCAGTTTTGTGGTCGGAAACACCATATATTCT.

At least ten counts were recorded for this clonotype. The chain employs TRBV7-9 and TRBJ2-3; D possibly corresponds to TRBD2 (6 bases). Per germline, CDR1 SEHNR and CDR2 FQNEAQ (reference sequence). V lost 3 bases to trimming and J lost 4 bases, with 20 bases between them. The CDR3 runs 17 residues. CDR3 in DNA: TGTGCCAGCAGCTTGACCCTTCTAGCGAACTATCCAGATACGCAGTATTTT. Residues: CASSLTLLANYPDTQYF.

CDR3 amino acids: CASSFSALGPGNTIYF. In DNA form, the CDR3 reads TGTGCCAGCAGTTTTTCGGCCTTGGGGCCTGGAAACACCATATATTTT. The genes are TRBV12-3 or TRBV12-4 and TRBJ1-3; tentatively, D is TRBD1 (5 bases). There are 16 residues in the CDR3. V gave up 3 bases and J gave up 2 bases, with 14 bases separating them.

In its sample, this clonotype was seen many times. The chain recombines TRBV28 with TRBJ1-2; 12 nucleotides match TRBD1. With V trimmed by 5 bases and J by 8 bases, 6 bases remained unmatched. This CDR3 contains 14 residues. Germline assignment: CDR1 MDHEN and CDR2 SYDVKM. The DNA for the CDR3 is TGTGCCAGCAGTCCGGGACAGGGGGCGGACGGCTACACCTTC. Protein sequence: CASSPGQGADGYTF.

The J gene is TRBJ2-7, the V gene TRBV4-3; the match to TRBD1 covers 10 bases. The CDR3 consists of 16 residues. The V gene end was trimmed by 0 bases and the J gene end by 2 bases; junction bases not matched to a gene: 4. Germline CDR1 and CDR2: LGHNA and YSLEER. In DNA, the CDR3 is TGCGCCAGCAGCCAAGAAACCGGACAGGGGGCCTACGAGCAGTACTTC. Protein sequence: CASSQETGQGAYEQYF.

CDR3 in DNA: TGTGCCAGTAGTATCGGTAGGGAGGCCAAAAACATTCAGTACTTC. This translates into CASSIGREAKNIQYF. This rearrangement joins TRBV19 to TRBJ2-4; D is perhaps TRBD2 (5 bases). Germline V lookup: CDR1 LNHDA, CDR2 SQIVND (reference sequence). The V gene lost 3 bases and the J gene lost 1 base, with 10 bases spanning the gap. The CDR3 has 15 residues.

This clonotype was detected ten times or more. The chain has TRBV7-2 and TRBJ1-6; D unresolved. Trimming removed 5 bases from V and 9 bases from J, with 11 bases in between. The CDR3 length is 13 residues. The V gene's germline CDR1 is SGHTA and CDR2 FQGNSA. As DNA, the CDR3 is TGTGCCAGCAGCGTCGGGTCCCCTTCACCCCTCCACTTT. Translation: CASSVGSPSPLHF. Full variable domain (rest looked up from reference TRBV7-2 and TRBJ1-6): GAGVSQSPSNKVTEKGKDVELRCDPISGHTALYWYRQSLGQGLEFLIYFQGNSAPDKSGLPSDRFSAERTGGSVSTLTIQRTQQEDSAVYLCASSVGSPSPLHFGNGTRLTVT.

J is TRBJ1-3 and V is TRBV12-3 or TRBV12-4; D is perhaps TRBD1 (5 bases). Deletions cut 6 bases from V and 4 bases from J, with 19 bases between. CDR3 size: 16 residues. The CDR3 DNA sequence: TGTGCCAGCAGAGAAGGGACTCACTACCACGGAAACACCATATATTTT. Protein sequence: CASREGTHYHGNTIYF.

In its sample, this clonotype was seen a few times. The chain combines TRBV5-4 with TRBJ2-7; 7 nucleotides align to TRBD2. Germline V gene sequence: CDR1 SGHNT, CDR2 YYREEE (reference sequence). Trimming removed 4 bases from V and 2 bases from J; junction bases left unmatched: 9. The CDR3 spans 15 residues. In DNA form, the CDR3 reads TGTGCCAGCAGCCCCCGGGGGGACGGAGCCTACGAGCAGTACTTC. Its translation: CASSPRGDGAYEQYF. Variable domain in full (rest from reference TRBV5-4 and TRBJ2-7): ETGVTQSPTHLIKTRGQQVTLRCSSQSGHNTVSWYQQALGQGPQFIFQYYREEENGRGNFPPRFSGLQFPNYSSELNVNALELDDSALYLCASSPRGDGAYEQYFGPGTRLTVT.

This sequence joins TRBV10-2 and TRBJ1-1, with 7 bases that match TRBD1. Germline V lookup: CDR1 WSHSY, CDR2 SAAADI. With V trimmed by 6 bases and J by 4 bases, 2 bases remained unmatched. This CDR3 spans 12 amino acids. CDR3 sequence reads: CASRAGGTEAFF. The CDR3 DNA follows: TGCGCCAGCAGAGCAGGGGGCACTGAAGCTTTCTTT.

This clonotype turned up a few times. The CDR3 DNA follows: TGTGCCAGCAGCTTTCTGGTAGGGAGTGAGACCCAGTACTTC. This sequence encodes CASSFLVGSETQYF. This rearrangement joins TRBV11-2 to TRBJ2-5; a weak D match, TRBD2 (5 bases). Germline loops: CDR1 SGHAT, CDR2 FQNNGV. V gave up 3 bases and J gave up 5 bases, with 13 bases separating them. This CDR3 spans 14 amino acids.

In this sample, this clonotype turned up once. The V and J genes are TRBV2 and TRBJ1-4; D gene ambiguous. V lost 9 bases to trimming and J lost 7 bases, with 9 bases between them. Germline V gene lookup returns CDR1 SNHLY and CDR2 FYNNEI. The CDR3 length is 11 residues. The CDR3 protein is CARPGGEKLFF. DNA of the CDR3: TGTGCCAGACCCGGTGGTGAAAAACTGTTTTTT.

The chain is built from TRBV12-3 or TRBV12-4 and TRBJ1-6, with 7 bases aligning to TRBD1. There are 13 residues in the CDR3. V gave up 8 bases and J gave up 4 bases; unmatched junction bases: 2. The CDR3 coding sequence is TGTGCCAGCGCGGGACAGTATAATTCACCCCTCCACTTT. Translating it yields CASAGQYNSPLHF.

This rearrangement joins TRBV6-1 to TRBJ2-7, with TRBD2 as a possible D gene (7 bases). The germline CDR1 and CDR2 sequences are MNHNS and SASEGT. The CDR3 is made up of 15 amino acids. V lost 6 bases to trimming and J lost 0 bases, with 15 bases between them. The CDR3 reads CASRGRDTSSYEQYF. The CDR3 DNA follows: TGTGCCAGCAGGGGGAGGGACACGAGCTCCTACGAGCAGTACTTC.

This clonotype showed up just a few times. J is TRBJ1-1 and V is TRBV6-6; 8 bases align to TRBD1. The CDR3 length is 15 residues. The V and J ends lost 0 bases and 7 bases, in that order; junction bases with no gene match: 7. Germline CDR1 MNHNY, CDR2 SVGAGI (reference sequence). The CDR3 loop reads CASSYSGTGGREAFF. DNA of the CDR3: TGTGCCAGCAGTTACTCCGGGACAGGAGGTCGTGAAGCTTTCTTT.

This clonotype was detected once. The chain joins TRBV4-1 to TRBJ2-1; 11 nucleotides align to TRBD2. The CDR3 is 16 amino acids. With 0 bases clipped from V and 9 bases from J, the junction kept 7 bases outside the gene matches. From germline, CDR1 is MGHRA and CDR2 YSYEKL. CDR3 in amino acids: CASSQEELAGVGEQFF. The CDR3 DNA follows: TGCGCCAGCAGCCAAGAAGAACTAGCGGGGGTGGGTGAGCAGTTCTTC.

The chain joins TRBV13 to TRBJ1-1; D gene uncertain. V was trimmed by 5 bases and J by 4 bases, leaving 8 bases between them. Germline CDR1 and CDR2: PRHDT and FYEKMQ (reference sequence). The CDR3 sequence is 12 residues long. The chain's CDR3 is CASSGGSTEAFF. As DNA, the CDR3 is TGTGCCAGCAGCGGCGGGAGCACTGAAGCTTTCTTT.

The rearrangement uses TRBV18 and TRBJ1-2; D gene uncertain. V was pared by 4 bases and J by 8 bases, with 11 bases between. Germline V gives CDR1 KGHSH, CDR2 LQKENI. The CDR3 has 12 residues. CDR3 protein: CASSLQVSGYTF. CDR3 sequence (DNA): TGTGCCAGCTCACTTCAGGTCTCGGGCTACACCTTC. The whole variable domain, remainder taken from reference TRBV18 and TRBJ1-2, is NAGVMQNPRHLVRRRGQEARLRCSPMKGHSHVYWYRQLPEEGLKFMVYLQKENIIDESGMPKERFSAEFPKEGPSILRIQQVVRGDSAAYFCASSLQVSGYTFGSGTRLTVV.

This clonotype has at least ten counts. This chain connects TRBV7-2 to TRBJ1-3; 9 positions agree with TRBD1. This CDR3 is 19 amino acids long. CDR1 is SGHTA and CDR2 is FQGNSA in the germline V gene. V shed 9 bases and J 2 bases; nucleotides not matched to a gene: 20. DNA for the CDR3: TGTGCCAGTAGGGTTAAGCCTGGGACAGGGAAGGGGCCTGGAAACACCATATATTTT. Translated: CASRVKPGTGKGPGNTIYF.

Only a few counts were recorded for this clonotype. The gene calls are TRBV2 and TRBJ1-4, with D possibly being TRBD1 (5 bases). From germline, CDR1 is SNHLY and CDR2 FYNNEI. The CDR3 is 13 amino acids. V was pared by 7 bases and J by 4 bases, with 10 bases between. CDR3 loop: CASTMRGNEKLFF. CDR3 coding DNA: TGTGCCAGCACGATGAGGGGTAATGAAAAACTGTTTTTT.

There are a few counts of this clonotype. The rearrangement joins TRBV15 to TRBJ1-1; the match to TRBD1 covers 7 bases. Germline values: CDR1 LNHNV, CDR2 YYDKDF (reference sequence). The CDR3 extends over 15 amino acids. V shed 3 bases and J 10 bases; nucleotides not matched to a gene: 14. The CDR3 DNA reads TGTGCCACCAGCAGTCGCCGGGACAGCCAGCGCCGAGCTTTCTTT. This codes for CATSSRRDSQRRAFF.

The CDR3 here is CASSLVGAGGAGELFF. The DNA of the CDR3 is TGCGCCAGCAGCTTGGTTGGAGCGGGAGGAGCCGGGGAGCTGTTTTTT. V is TRBV5-1 and J is TRBJ2-2; the match to TRBD2 covers 9 bases. This CDR3 region has 16 residues. Trimming removed 0 bases from V and 6 bases from J; junction bases left unmatched: 6. The germline gives CDR1 SGHRS, CDR2 YFSETQ.

This clonotype was recorded many times. J is TRBJ1-5 and V is TRBV7-8, with D hard to call. The germline CDR1 and CDR2 sequences are SGHVS and FQNEAQ. V was cut by 5 bases and J by 0 bases, with 14 bases left in between. The CDR3 consists of 16 residues. Here the CDR3 reads CASSKDGPYSNQPQHF. Written as DNA, the CDR3 is TGTGCCAGCAGCAAAGACGGGCCGTATAGCAATCAGCCCCAGCATTTT.

The genes are TRBV29-1 and TRBJ2-7, with 11 bases lining up with TRBD1. The V gene's germline CDR1 is SQVTM and CDR2 ANQGSEA. The CDR3 is 14 residues long. The trim removed 3 bases at V and 7 bases at J, leaving 8 bases unmatched. CDR3 nucleotide sequence: TGCAGCGTTGATTGGAGTGGGACAGGGGGTGAGCAGTACTTC. It specifies CSVDWSGTGGEQYF.

There are many counts of this clonotype. J is TRBJ2-1 and V is TRBV7-2; 9 positions agree with TRBD2. The CDR3 runs to 15 residues. The V segment lost 4 bases and the J segment 2 bases; nucleotides outside the gene matches: 3. Germline CDR1 reads SGHTA; CDR2 reads FQGNSA. As DNA, the CDR3 is TGTGCCAGCAGCTCCACTAGCGGGCCCTACAATGAGCAGTTCTTC. Amino acid sequence: CASSSTSGPYNEQFF.

This clonotype was seen a handful of times. This chain joins TRBV6-2 or TRBV6-3 and TRBJ2-1; no clear D gene. Germline V gene data show CDR1 as MNHEY and CDR2 as SVGEGT. The CDR3 runs to 14 residues. Trimming pared 0 bases from V and 7 bases from J, leaving 10 bases between. In DNA, the CDR3 is TGTGCCAGCAGTTACTCAGGCCCAAATAATGAGCAGTTCTTC. This encodes CASSYSGPNNEQFF.